This TCR beta chain appears in the sequencing data of a study of T cells in localized non-small cell lung cancer. Details on this clone: Its antigen is currently unknown.

Study findings and constraints: For the top 100 tumor clones, a median roughly 56 also appeared in adjacent lung. Overall survival was longer when the density of T cells in the blood was higher.

Assay: immunoSEQ multiplex PCR; the TCRdb copy retains only in-frame clones and omits some. This table holds approximately 67,000 clones, 84% found once. Germline values: CDR1 SNHLY, CDR2 FYNNEI. This CDR3 spans 16 amino acids. Trimming pared 2 bases from V and 1 base from J, leaving 12 bases between. The clonotype was recovered from a female donor aged 60 or older with stage I lung adenocarcinoma. Sample: peripheral blood, taken before any cancer treatment. The gene calls are TRBV2 and TRBJ1-5; the D is unclear. CDR3 amino acids: CASSEYWGVSNQPQHF. The CDR3 DNA follows: TGTGCCAGCAGTGAATATTGGGGAGTGAGCAATCAGCCCCAGCATTTT.